A single sample gave rise to the 7 T cell receptor beta chains below, sequenced in a study of T-cell memory formation after mild COVID-19. TCRdb recomputed calls from the 5' RACE reads with MiXCR, one row per CDR3 protein. Found here are 240,000 or so distinct CDR3 sequences, roughly 9.4% of them singletons; the top ten hold under 25%. The sample consisted of PBMCs or a T cell subset sorted from them (not recorded which). These receptors were collected from a man in his late teens or twenties who had mild COVID-19 (a few samples of this study predate the infection). Cell type and time point are not known.

This clonotype was counted between two and nine times. This chain uses TRBV7-2 with TRBJ2-3; 11 nucleotides agree with TRBD2. Looked up from germline, CDR1 is SGHTA and CDR2 is FQGNSA. The J segment lost 10 bases and the V segment lost 5 bases, leaving 11 bases of the junction unmatched. The CDR3 is made up of 15 amino acids. This CDR3 reads CASSRRPSGGSAQYF. The CDR3, as DNA: TGTGCCAGCAGCCGTCGCCCTAGCGGGGGGTCCGCGCAGTATTTT.

The V call is TRBV20-1, the J call TRBJ2-7, with 7 bases fitting TRBD1. Germline V gene data show CDR1 as DFQATT and CDR2 as SNEGSKA (reference sequence). J lost 6 bases, V lost 6 bases, and 11 bases had no gene match. The length of the CDR3 is 13 residues. The CDR3 loop is CSATGTANTEQYF. The CDR3 DNA sequence: TGCAGTGCCACCGGGACAGCGAACACCGAGCAGTACTTC.

This clonotype has just a few counts. The chain couples TRBV7-9 to TRBJ2-3; tentatively, D is TRBD1 or TRBD2 (5 bases each). CDR1 and CDR2 (germline): SEHNR, FQNEAQ (reference sequence). V lost 3 bases and J lost 3, with 16 bases in between. The CDR3 consists of 16 residues. CDR3 sequence: CASSFPPGRVTDTQYF. The CDR3 coding sequence is TGTGCCAGCAGCTTCCCCCCGGGACGGGTTACAGATACGCAGTATTTT.

There are a few counts of this clonotype. This rearrangement joins TRBV20-1 to TRBJ2-1, with D perhaps given as TRBD1 or TRBD2 (5 bases each). The germline V gene encodes CDR1 DFQATT and CDR2 SNEGSKA (reference sequence). There are 11 residues in the CDR3. Between the trimmed V and J ends, which lost 3 bases and 14 bases, there was a span of 14 bases. The CDR3 loop reads CSASTKMGEFF. The DNA of the CDR3 is TGCAGTGCTAGCACGAAAATGGGGGAGTTCTTC.

This clonotype was counted a few times. The genes are TRBV5-1 and TRBJ1-2; 7 nucleotides align to TRBD1. CDR1 and CDR2 from the germline V gene are SGHRS and YFSETQ. The CDR3 runs 16 residues. V dropped 4 bases and J dropped 4; count of bases not matched to a gene: 13. Here the CDR3 reads CASSPLFRQGPYGYTF. The CDR3 nucleotides are TGCGCCAGCAGCCCGCTCTTCAGACAGGGACCCTATGGCTACACCTTC.

This clonotype has a handful of counts. The chain combines TRBV2 with TRBJ2-7; 10 bases match TRBD2. The germline V gene has CDR1 SNHLY and CDR2 FYNNEI. Germline trimming cut 6 bases from V and 2 bases from J; bases unmatched to any gene: 7. The CDR3 is 15 amino acids. The CDR3: CASRPSGGPPYEQYF. CDR3 sequence (DNA): TGTGCCAGCAGACCTAGCGGGGGTCCCCCCTACGAGCAGTACTTC. Filled out from reference TRBV2 and TRBJ2-7, the complete variable domain reads EPEVTQTPSHQVTQMGQEVILRCVPISNHLYFYWYRQILGQKVEFLVSFYNNEISEKSEIFDDQFSVERPDGSNFTLKIRSTKLEDSAMYFCASRPSGGPPYEQYFGPGTRLTVT.

The V and J genes are TRBV28 and TRBJ2-1, with D maybe TRBD1 (5 bases). Germline CDR1 reads MDHEN; CDR2 reads SYDVKM. The V end was cut by 4 bases, the J end by 10 bases, with 14 bases between. The CDR3 length is 13 residues. The DNA of the CDR3 is TGTGCCAGCAGTTCTGGGGCCGTCTTAGAGCAGTTCTTC. It translates to CASSSGAVLEQFF. Looking up the rest from reference TRBV28 and TRBJ2-1 gives the full variable domain: DVKVTQSSRYLVKRTGEKVFLECVQDMDHENMFWYRQDPGLGLRLIYFSYDVKMKEKGDIPEGYSVSREKKERFSLILESASTNQTSMYLCASSSGAVLEQFFGPGTRLTVL.